This TCR beta chain was recovered during a study of beta chain features in type 1 diabetes. General observations from the study: Type 1 diabetes patients showed a moderate but significant shortening of TCRB CDR3s in all four CD4+ subsets. VDJ junctions in type 1 diabetes patients carried more deletions and fewer insertions.

TCRB transcripts that were expressed got sequenced, as all of the isolated RNA had been reverse transcribed. The data were produced by immunoSEQ multiplex PCR, yet TCRdb's version contains in-frame clones alone and is incomplete. Seen here are around 320,000 clones, around 15% observed once, and the top ten hold around 7%. This clone occurred a few times. The antigen remains unidentified. The germline gives CDR1 SGHTA, CDR2 FQGNSA. V dropped 2 bases and J dropped 3 bases, with 8 bases sitting between them. The CDR3 is 14 residues long. V is TRBV7-2 and J is TRBJ2-1; D remains ambiguous. This sequence was found in a young man in good health. Sequences were obtained from central memory CD4+ T cells from blood. CDR3 DNA: TGTGCCAGCAGCTTATTAGCAGTCTACAATGAGCAGTTCTTC. This codes for CASSLLAVYNEQFF.